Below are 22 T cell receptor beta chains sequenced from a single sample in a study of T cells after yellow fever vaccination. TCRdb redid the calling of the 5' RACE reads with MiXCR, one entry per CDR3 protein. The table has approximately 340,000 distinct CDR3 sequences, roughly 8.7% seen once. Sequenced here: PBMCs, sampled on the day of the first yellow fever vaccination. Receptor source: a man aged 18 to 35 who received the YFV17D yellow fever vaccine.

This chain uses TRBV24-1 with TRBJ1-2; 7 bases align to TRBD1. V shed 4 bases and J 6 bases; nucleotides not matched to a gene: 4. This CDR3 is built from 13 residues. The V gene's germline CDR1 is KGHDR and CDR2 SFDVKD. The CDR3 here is CATSDHQGDGYTF. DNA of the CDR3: TGTGCCACCAGTGACCATCAGGGGGATGGCTACACCTTC.

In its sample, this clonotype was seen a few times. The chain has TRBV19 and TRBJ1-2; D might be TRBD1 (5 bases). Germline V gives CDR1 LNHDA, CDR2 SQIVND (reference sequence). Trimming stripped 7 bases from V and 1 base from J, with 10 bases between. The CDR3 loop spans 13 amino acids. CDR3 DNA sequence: TGTGCCAGTAACGACAGAAATAACTATGGCTACACCTTC. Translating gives CASNDRNNYGYTF. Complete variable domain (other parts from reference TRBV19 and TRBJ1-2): DGGITQSPKYLFRKEGQNVTLSCEQNLNHDAMYWYRQDPGQGLRLIYYSQIVNDFQKGDIAEGYSVSREKKESFPLTVTSAQKNPTAFYLCASNDRNNYGYTFGSGTRLTVV.

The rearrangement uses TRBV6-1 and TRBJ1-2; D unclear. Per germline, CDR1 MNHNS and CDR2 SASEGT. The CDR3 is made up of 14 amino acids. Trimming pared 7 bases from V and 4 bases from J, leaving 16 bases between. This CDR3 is CASKSPGVPYGYTF. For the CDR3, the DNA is TGTGCCAGCAAATCCCCCGGGGTTCCCTATGGCTACACCTTC.

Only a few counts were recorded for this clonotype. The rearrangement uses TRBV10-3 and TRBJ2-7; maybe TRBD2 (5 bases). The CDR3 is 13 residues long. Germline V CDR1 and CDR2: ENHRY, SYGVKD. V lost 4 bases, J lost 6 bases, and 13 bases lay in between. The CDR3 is CAISVGETGEQYF. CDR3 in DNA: TGTGCCATCAGTGTCGGGGAGACGGGCGAGCAGTACTTC.

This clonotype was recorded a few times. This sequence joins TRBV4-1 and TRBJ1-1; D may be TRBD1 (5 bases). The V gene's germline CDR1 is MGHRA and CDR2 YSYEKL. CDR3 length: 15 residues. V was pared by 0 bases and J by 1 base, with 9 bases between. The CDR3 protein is CASSQEGVGNTEAFF. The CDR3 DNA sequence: TGCGCCAGCAGCCAAGAGGGGGTGGGGAACACTGAAGCTTTCTTT.

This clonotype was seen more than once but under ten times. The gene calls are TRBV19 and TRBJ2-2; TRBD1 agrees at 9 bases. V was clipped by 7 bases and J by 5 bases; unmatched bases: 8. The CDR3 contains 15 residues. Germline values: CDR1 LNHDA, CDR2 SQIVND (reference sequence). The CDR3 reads CASNTGTGTTGELFF. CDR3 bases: TGTGCCAGTAATACCGGGACAGGGACAACCGGGGAGCTGTTTTTT.

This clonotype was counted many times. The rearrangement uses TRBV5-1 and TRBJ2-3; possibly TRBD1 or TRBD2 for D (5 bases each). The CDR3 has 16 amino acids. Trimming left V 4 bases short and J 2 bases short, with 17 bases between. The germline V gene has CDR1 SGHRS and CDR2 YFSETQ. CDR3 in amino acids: CASSLQPGRNTDTQYF. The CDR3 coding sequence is TGCGCCAGCAGCCTTCAGCCGGGACGGAACACAGATACGCAGTATTTT.

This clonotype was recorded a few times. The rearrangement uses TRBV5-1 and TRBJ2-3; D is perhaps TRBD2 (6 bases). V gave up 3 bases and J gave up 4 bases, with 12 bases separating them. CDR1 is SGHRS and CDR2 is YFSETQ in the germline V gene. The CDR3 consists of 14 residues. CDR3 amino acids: CASSYGGFSDTQYF. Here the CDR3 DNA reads TGCGCCAGCAGCTATGGAGGGTTTTCAGATACGCAGTATTTT.

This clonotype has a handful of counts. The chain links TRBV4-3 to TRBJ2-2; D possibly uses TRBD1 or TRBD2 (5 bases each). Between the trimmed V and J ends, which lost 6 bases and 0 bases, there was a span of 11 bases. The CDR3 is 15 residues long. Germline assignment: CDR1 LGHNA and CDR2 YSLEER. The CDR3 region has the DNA TGCGCCAGCAGGCCGGGGACGGCGAACACCGGGGAGCTGTTTTTT. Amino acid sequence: CASRPGTANTGELFF.

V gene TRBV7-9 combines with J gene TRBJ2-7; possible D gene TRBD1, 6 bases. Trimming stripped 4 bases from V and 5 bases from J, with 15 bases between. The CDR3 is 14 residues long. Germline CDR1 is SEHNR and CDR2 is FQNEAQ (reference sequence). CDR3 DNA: TGTGCCAGCAGCTCCCGGGACACTAACCACGAGCAGTACTTC. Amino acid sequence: CASSSRDTNHEQYF.

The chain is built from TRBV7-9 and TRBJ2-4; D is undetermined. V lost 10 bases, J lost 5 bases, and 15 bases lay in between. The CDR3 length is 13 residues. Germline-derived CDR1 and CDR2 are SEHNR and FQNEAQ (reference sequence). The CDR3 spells CAIISRGENIQYF. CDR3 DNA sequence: TGTGCCATCATATCGAGAGGAGAAAACATTCAGTACTTC.

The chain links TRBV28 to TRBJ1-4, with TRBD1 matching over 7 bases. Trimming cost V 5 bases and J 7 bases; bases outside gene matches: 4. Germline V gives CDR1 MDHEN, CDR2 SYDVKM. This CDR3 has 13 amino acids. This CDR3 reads CASSSYRGEKLFF. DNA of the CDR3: TGTGCCAGCAGTAGCTACAGGGGTGAAAAACTGTTTTTT.

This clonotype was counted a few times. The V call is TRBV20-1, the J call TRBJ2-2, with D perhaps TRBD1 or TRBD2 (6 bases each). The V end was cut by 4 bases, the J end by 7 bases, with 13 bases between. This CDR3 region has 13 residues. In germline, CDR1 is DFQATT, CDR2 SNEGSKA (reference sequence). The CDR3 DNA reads TGCAGTGCTATGGAGGGGGTGGTCGGGGAGCTGTTTTTT. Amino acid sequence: CSAMEGVVGELFF.

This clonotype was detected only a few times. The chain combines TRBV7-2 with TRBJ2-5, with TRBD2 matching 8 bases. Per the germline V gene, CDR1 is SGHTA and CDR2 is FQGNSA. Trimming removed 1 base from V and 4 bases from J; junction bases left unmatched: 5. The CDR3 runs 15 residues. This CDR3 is CASSLVSGDGETQYF. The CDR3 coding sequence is TGTGCCAGCAGCTTAGTTAGCGGGGACGGAGAGACCCAGTACTTC.

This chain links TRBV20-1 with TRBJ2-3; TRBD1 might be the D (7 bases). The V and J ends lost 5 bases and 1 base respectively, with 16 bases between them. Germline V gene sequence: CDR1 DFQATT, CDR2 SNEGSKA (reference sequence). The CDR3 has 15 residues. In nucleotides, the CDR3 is TGCAGTGCTTCTCGCCGCAGGGGGGGCACAGATACGCAGTATTTT. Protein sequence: CSASRRRGGTDTQYF.

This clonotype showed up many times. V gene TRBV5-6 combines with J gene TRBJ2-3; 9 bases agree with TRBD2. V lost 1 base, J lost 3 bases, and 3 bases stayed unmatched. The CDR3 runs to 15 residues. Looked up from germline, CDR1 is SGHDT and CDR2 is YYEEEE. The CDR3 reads CASSLLLAGTDTQYF. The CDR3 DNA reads TGTGCCAGCAGCTTGTTGCTAGCGGGGACAGATACGCAGTATTTT.

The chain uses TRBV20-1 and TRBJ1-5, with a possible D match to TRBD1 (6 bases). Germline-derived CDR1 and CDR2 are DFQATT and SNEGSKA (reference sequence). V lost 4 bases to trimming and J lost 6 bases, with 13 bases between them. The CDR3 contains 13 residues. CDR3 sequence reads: CSANRAAGQPQHF. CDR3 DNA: TGCAGTGCTAACAGGGCGGCGGGTCAGCCCCAGCATTTT.

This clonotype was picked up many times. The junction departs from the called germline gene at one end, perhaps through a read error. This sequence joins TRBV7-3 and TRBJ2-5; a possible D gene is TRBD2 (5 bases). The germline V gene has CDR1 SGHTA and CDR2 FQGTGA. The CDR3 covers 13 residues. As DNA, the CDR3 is TGCGCCAGCAGCCGCGGGCAGCAAGAGACCCAGTACTTC. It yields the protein CASSRGQQETQYF.

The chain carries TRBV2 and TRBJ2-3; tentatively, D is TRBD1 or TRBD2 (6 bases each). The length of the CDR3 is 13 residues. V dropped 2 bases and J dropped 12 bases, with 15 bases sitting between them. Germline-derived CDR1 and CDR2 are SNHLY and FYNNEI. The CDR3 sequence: CASSERPGATQYF. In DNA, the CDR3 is TGTGCCAGCAGTGAAAGGCCGGGGGCCACCCAGTATTTT.

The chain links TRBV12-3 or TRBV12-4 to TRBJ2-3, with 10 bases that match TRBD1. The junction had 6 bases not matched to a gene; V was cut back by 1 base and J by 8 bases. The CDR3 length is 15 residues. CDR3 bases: TGTGCCAGCAGTTTAGGACCCGGGACAGGGGCTACGCAGTATTTT. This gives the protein CASSLGPGTGATQYF.

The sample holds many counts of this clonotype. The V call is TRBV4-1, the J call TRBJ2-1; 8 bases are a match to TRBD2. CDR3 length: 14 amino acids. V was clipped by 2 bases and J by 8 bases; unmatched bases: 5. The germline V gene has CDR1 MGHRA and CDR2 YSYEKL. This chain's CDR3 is CASSQPGGLHEQFF. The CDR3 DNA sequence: TGCGCCAGCAGCCAACCGGGGGGGCTGCATGAGCAGTTCTTC.

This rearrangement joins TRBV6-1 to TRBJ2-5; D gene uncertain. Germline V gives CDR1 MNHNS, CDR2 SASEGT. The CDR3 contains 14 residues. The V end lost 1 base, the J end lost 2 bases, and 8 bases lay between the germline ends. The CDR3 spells CASSEVDRQETQYF. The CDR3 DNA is TGTGCCAGCAGTGAAGTCGATAGGCAAGAGACCCAGTACTTC.